Reported below is one TCR beta chain. Pregnant or lactating patients were excluded, as were those with uncontrolled infection or other autoimmune disease. In making diagnoses, clinical symptoms, serum thyroxine and TRAb, thyroid ultrasound and orbital computed tomography were all used. CDR3 length equals 14 residues. The V end was cut by 3 bases, the J end by 0 bases, with 8 bases between. Germline CDR1 is LNHDA and CDR2 is SQIVND (reference sequence). What was amplified from RNA transcripts were TCR beta CDR3 regions. HTBI primers drove first-round RT-PCR of the TCR CDR3. Via MiXCR, TCRdb re-called the multiplex PCR reads, giving one row per CDR3 protein. Here the sample spans 600,000 or so distinct CDR3 sequences, 14% being singletons. The sample belongs to a study of T cells in Graves' hyperthyroidism and ophthalmopathy. About the research overall: Peripheral blood was secured at the point of initial diagnosis, before any treatment.

J is TRBJ1-1 and V is TRBV19; the D is unclear. The sequencing sample was made of blood. The sequence came from a woman younger than 35 with Graves' ophthalmopathy. CDR3 loop: CASSISTVNTEAFF. The CDR3 nucleotides read TGTGCCAGTAGTATCAGTACGGTGAACACTGAAGCTTTCTTT.